The 9 T cell receptor beta chains below were found in one sample sequenced in a study of regulatory T cells in long-lasting Graves disease. Regarding time point: newly diagnosed GD, antithyroid drugs for less than 3 months. The authors made the TCR library using RNA they extracted from PBMCs. For TCR beta, libraries came from iRepertoire HTBI primers and Arm-PCR of CDR3 regions. MiXCR, applied by TCRdb to the multiplex PCR reads, yields one record per CDR3 protein. The repertoire holds approximately 400,000 distinct CDR3 sequences, with more than 12% as singletons. These same records also appear under a second study, on T cells in Graves' hyperthyroidism and ophthalmopathy.

Sequences were derived from peripheral blood mononuclear cells (PBMCs), sampled at new diagnosis, from a patient treated with antithyroid drugs. All receptors come from a woman aged 25 to 39 with Graves disease.

This clonotype was recorded at least ten times. The gene calls are TRBV28 and TRBJ1-1; D is possibly TRBD1 (6 bases). With 4 bases removed from V and 4 bases from J, the gap between germline ends came to 13 bases. The CDR3 extends over 14 amino acids. Looked up from germline, CDR1 is MDHEN and CDR2 is SYDVKM. CDR3 sequence (DNA): TGTGCCAGCAGTTCTCAGGGGTACGGCACTGAAGCTTTCTTT. It yields the protein CASSSQGYGTEAFF.

This clonotype occurred a few times. The genes are TRBV6-6 and TRBJ2-7, with D perhaps matching TRBD2 (5 bases). This CDR3 spans 16 amino acids. Germline CDR1 is MNHNY and CDR2 is SVGAGI (reference sequence). V was cut by 0 bases and J by 0 bases, with 12 bases left in between. For the CDR3, the DNA is TGTGCCAGCAGTTACTCGACGGGGTCGCGCTCCTACGAGCAGTACTTC. Translated: CASSYSTGSRSYEQYF.

This clonotype was seen many times. A much more abundant neighbour one base away suggests this may be a read error. The V gene is TRBV7-2, the J gene TRBJ2-1; 10 bases line up with TRBD2. Trimming took 4 bases from V and 9 from J; bases not matched to a gene: 15. The germline V gene has CDR1 SGHTA and CDR2 FQGNSA. CDR3 size: 17 residues. The CDR3 here is CASSSRGEAGGPGEQFF. The DNA of the CDR3 is TGTGCCAGCAGCTCTCGGGGGGAAGCGGGAGGGCCCGGTGAGCAGTTCTTC.

This clonotype was observed at least ten times. The genes are TRBV2 and TRBJ1-1, with TRBD1 as a possible D gene (5 bases). CDR1 is SNHLY and CDR2 is FYNNEI in the germline V gene. The CDR3 sequence is 15 residues long. Trimming took off 6 bases at V and 4 bases at J, with 18 bases between the two ends. The CDR3 sequence: CASRAQGVGRTEAFF. For the CDR3, the DNA is TGTGCCAGCAGGGCCCAGGGAGTGGGCCGCACTGAAGCTTTCTTT.

This clonotype was observed many times. This chain links TRBV4-1 with TRBJ1-6; tentatively, D is TRBD1 (5 bases). CDR1 MGHRA and CDR2 YSYEKL come from the germline V gene. The ends were cut back, 0 bases at V and 10 bases at J, with 7 bases in the middle. The CDR3 sequence is 13 residues long. CDR3 DNA sequence: TGCGCCAGCAGCCAAGAGGGGGTCTCACCCCTCCACTTT. The encoded protein is CASSQEGVSPLHF.

This clonotype was seen at least ten times. This rearrangement joins TRBV7-6 to TRBJ2-1, with 8 positions matching TRBD1. Trimming removed 5 bases from V and 7 bases from J; junction bases left unmatched: 10. This CDR3 contains 15 residues. In germline, CDR1 is SGHVS, CDR2 FNYEAQ. The CDR3 protein is CASSNIGTGGNEQFF. The CDR3 DNA is TGTGCCAGCAGCAACATAGGGACAGGAGGGAATGAGCAGTTCTTC.

Many counts were recorded for this clonotype. The V gene is TRBV11-2, the J gene TRBJ2-7, with TRBD1 identical over 8 bases. The ends lost 5 bases at V and 0 bases at J; junction bases unmatched: 6. Germline V gene sequence: CDR1 SGHAT, CDR2 FQNNGV. The CDR3 totals 15 residues. CDR3 bases: TGTGCCAGCAGCCATCGGACAGGGCGCTCCTACGAGCAGTACTTC. This gives the protein CASSHRTGRSYEQYF.

There are many counts of this clonotype. The gene calls are TRBV18 and TRBJ2-3, with 9 nucleotides matching TRBD2. Germline assignment: CDR1 KGHSH and CDR2 LQKENI. V dropped 2 bases and J dropped 0; count of bases not matched to a gene: 6. This CDR3 has 17 amino acids. This CDR3 reads CASSPDRGLASTDTQYF. DNA for the CDR3: TGTGCCAGCTCACCAGACAGAGGACTAGCGAGCACAGATACGCAGTATTTT.

This clonotype was seen just once. The rearrangement uses TRBV11-2 and TRBJ2-1, with TRBD1 matching 8 bases. The CDR3 is 15 residues long. The germline V gene has CDR1 SGHAT and CDR2 FQNNGV. J gave up 4 bases and V 0 bases, and 2 bases lay outside the gene matches. The CDR3 protein is CASSLEGTGYNEQFF. Written as DNA, the CDR3 is TGTGCCAGCAGCTTAGAGGGGACAGGTTACAATGAGCAGTTCTTC.